Included here is one T cell receptor (beta chain) sequence, with context. Antigen specificity is unknown. These data belong to a study of T cells expressing NK-cell markers. Study information: The study drew TCR beta repertoires from sorted CD3+CD56+NKG2C+, CD3+CD56+NKG2C- and CD3+CD56-NKG2C+ T cells.

Each CDR3 protein gets one entry in TCRdb, which reprocessed the 5' RACE reads and gives no DNA. The sample has roughly 390,000 distinct CDR3 sequences, and its top ten clones hold around a tenth. General observations from the study: Each of over 5 donors carried dominant NKG2C+ clonotypes accounting for about 1.0-8% of CD8+ T cells. The CD3+CD56-NKG2C+ fraction of several donors was also led by these clonotypes.

This TCR derives from a woman aged 45 to 65 in good health. The sequenced sample was blood T cells: a sorted CD56 or NKG2C T cell subset, CD4+ or CD8+ T cells, or bulk PBMC T cells (not recorded which).

The CDR3 is CASSPGDWGTGELFF. The chain recombines TRBV7-2 with TRBJ2-2; the D call from TCRdb, TRBD1, cannot be confirmed without DNA. CDR3 length: 15 amino acids. Germline assignment: CDR1 SGHTA and CDR2 FQGNSA.